This T cell receptor beta chain was captured by sequencing in a study of cytomegalovirus exposure and HLA in healthy donors. There were likely unrecorded immune exposures, though donors were nominally healthy when sampled. Comment on this clone: Its cognate antigen is unknown.

General study points: TCR beta chains numbering roughly 150 were designated cytomegalovirus-associated. Some V segments, TRBV6-2 and TRBV6-3 among them, were indistinguishable and were therefore excluded. Relative to equally common others, HLA-associated TCR beta chains showed greater clonal expansion in a later analysis.

CDR1 is SQVTM, CDR2 ANQGSEA, per germline. CDR3 length: 14 residues. The V gene end was trimmed by 6 bases and the J gene end by 4 bases; junction bases not matched to a gene: 9. PCR used 60 Vbeta primers and 13 Jbeta primers. Measured with immunoSEQ multiplex PCR; TCRdb has only the in-frame clones, and not every one. The sample shows 150,000 or so clones, around four fifths of them seen only once. What was sequenced was PBMCs. The rearrangement links TRBV29-1 to TRBJ2-1; 7 bases fit TRBD1. The source of this sequence is a man aged 18 to 30 in good health and CMV-seropositive. This chain's CDR3 is CSVDSGQRYNEQFF. The CDR3 region has the DNA TGCAGCGTCGACTCGGGACAGCGGTACAATGAGCAGTTCTTC.